This record looks at one TCR beta chain sequence and its context. This clonotype appeared many times. Its recognized antigen is unknown. Base qualities are not provided; no much larger clone lies one nucleotide away. Libraries from unsorted PBMCs were made from 2 million PBMCs kept in RNAlater at -80 degrees C until RNA extraction. The multiple sclerosis patients were enrolled in a US clinical protocol that used magnetic resonance imaging to evaluate disease progression. Peripheral blood was subjected to Ficoll-Hypaque density gradient centrifugation to isolate PBMCs, which were then cryopreserved in liquid nitrogen. cDNA was synthesized by template-switch 5'RACE using a primer with a 10-nucleotide random unique molecular identifier that tagged each TCR transcript. Each sequencing run produced over 200 million TCR-beta sequences covering 15-18 subjects. The RNeasy kit was used to extract total RNA. Using the KAPA Real-time Library Amplification kit, TCR-beta VDJ regions were amplified with primers for the TCR constant region and the 5'RACE anchor. A first PCR added sample indexes and Illumina adaptors, after which a second PCR increased the library yield. After Ampure bead purification, the TCR product of roughly 650 bp was size-selected on a 2% E-gel SizeSelection system. Before pooling, library quality was checked on a Bioanalyzer, concentration was measured with Qubit, and libraries were quantified with the Kapa Library Quantification kit. Libraries were sequenced paired-end 2 x 150 bp on an Illumina HiSeq 2500. To increase sequence diversity, roughly 24-32% phiX was spiked into each library pool. Processing in the source paper ran as follows. Quality-filtered reads were processed with the UMI-based MiGEC pipeline, which removed over 80% of raw TCR sequences during error correction. IMGT germline references were used for aligning VDJ genes, and each clonotype was defined as a unique CDR3 amino acid sequence together with its V-J genes. Clonal expansion, Shannon diversity and CDR3 relatedness (CalcPairwiseDistances, ClusterSamples) were evaluated with VDJtools, and phylogenetic trees were built with CLCbio workbench. Expanded clones were defined as having at least 8 unique UMIs, based on coefficient-of-variation modelling across technical triplicates. TCRdb cleaned the public reads at Q25 with fastp, built clones with MiXCR and kept in-frame beta chains. Rows are unified per CDR3 protein, each entry keeping the most common DNA and genes. The V and J calls shown here were made by TCRdb, not taken from the authors' results. Counted in this sample were tens of thousands of distinct CDR3 sequences; less than 5.5% of them appeared once. The ten most abundant clones make up roughly 7.4% of the sample.

CDR1 SEHNR and CDR2 FQNEAQ are derived from the germline V gene (reference sequence). Measured from the cysteine to the phenylalanine, the CDR3 is 12 residues long. The kept DNA is CDR3 alone, 36 bases in frame from the first base. Trimming costs V 6 bases and J 6 bases, and their ends lie 8 bases apart. This specimen belongs to a study of neurological immune-mediated disorders (dated by TCRdb to the late 2010s). About the study as a whole: Of the roughly 34 multiple sclerosis patients, approximately 30 had relapsing-remitting MS and 3 had secondary progressive MS. The 100 to 110 TCR-beta libraries covered PBMC samples along with longitudinal samples, technical triplicates, and paired sorted CD4+ and CD8+ T-cell subsets. Using UMI-based sequencing, the study compared peripheral blood TCR-beta repertoires from patients with HTLV-I-associated myelopathy (HAM/TSP), patients with multiple sclerosis, and healthy controls. The cohort included some 66 subjects: some 14 with HAM/TSP, approximately 34 with multiple sclerosis, and roughly 20 healthy controls.

What the authors observed across the whole study: Across subjects, expanded clones never shared an identical CDR3 amino acid sequence, which suggests that the TCR-beta repertoires in every group were private. The MS cluster was not associated with any clinical or MRI features, and the authors stated that larger cohorts are needed. In phylogenetic analysis, the repertoires of 18 of 34 MS patients grouped into a cluster of related CDR3 sequences, which suggests a possible signature at the repertoire level. TCR clonal expansion was greatest in HAM/TSP patients and smallest in MS patients, who ranked below even healthy controls.

Sequenced sample: PBMCs. The receptor comes from a man between 18 and 35 years old with multiple sclerosis. Recombination joined TRBV7-9 with TRBJ2-2; the D segment could be TRBD2, given 6 matching bases. The bases read TGTGCCAGCAGAACTAGCTCCGGGGAGCTGTTTTTT. This sequence encodes CASRTSSGELFF.